The table lists the clone carrying this TCR beta chain with a few counts. Antigen unknown. The data derive from a study of CD8+ T cells in alopecia areata. The overall study: Patients in the treated group were given tofacitinib by mouth, 5 to 10 mg twice a day. General study points: Treatment with tofacitinib significantly lowered scalp clonality and reduced expanded CD8+ clones among the top 100. Against the mouse data, patients shared TCRs less clearly, possibly for HLA reasons. Higher clonality and more expanded CD8+ clones appeared in lesional than normal scalp.

This sample's treatment: oral pan-JAK inhibitor, 5-10 mg twice daily. cDNA reverse transcribed from extracted RNA served as the sequencing template. Produced via immunoSEQ multiplex PCR; TCRdb's table is partial and in-frame only. The sample shows 150,000 to 200,000 clones, 60% of them seen only once. The receptor was isolated from a human donor with alopecia areata. The input for sequencing was CD4+ T cells sorted from blood, taken at week 4, from a patient treated with tofacitinib.

In nucleotides, the CDR3 is TGTGCCAGCAGTTACCTGTCGGACACTGAAGCTTTCTTT. This codes for CASSYLSDTEAFF. V gene TRBV6-6 combines with J gene TRBJ1-1; D call uncertain. CDR1 is MNHNY and CDR2 is SVGAGI in the germline V gene (reference sequence). This CDR3 contains 13 residues. V was pared by 2 bases and J by 3 bases, with 7 bases between.